The T cell receptor (beta chain) described here comes from a study of radiation and T cells in renal cell carcinoma. Time point: blood 4 weeks post-SBRT, at nephrectomy. Noted treatment: 15 Gy SBRT to primary tumor, nephrectomy 4 weeks later. Study outcomes and limitations: In blood, top tumor clones expanded by 2 weeks, shrinking by 4.

The data were produced by immunoSEQ multiplex PCR, yet TCRdb's version contains in-frame clones alone and is incomplete. The sample contains under 200,000 clones, about 85% of which appear only once. In the case of this clone: Its matching antigen is unknown.

CDR1 is SGHAT and CDR2 is FQNNGV in the germline V gene. The CDR3 sequence is 15 residues long. Germline trimming cut 4 bases from V and 2 bases from J; bases unmatched to any gene: 5. The clonotype comes from a woman aged 45-59 years with renal cell carcinoma. This chain links TRBV11-2 with TRBJ1-3; 7 bases fit TRBD1. The sequences come from blood, collected from a patient whose treatment included radiotherapy and nephrectomy. The CDR3 DNA follows: TGTGCCAGCAGCTCAGACAGGGTTACTGGAAACACCATATATTTT. This sequence encodes CASSSDRVTGNTIYF. The entire variable domain, with the rest obtained from reference TRBV11-2 and TRBJ1-3, is as follows: EAGVAQSPRYKIIEKRQSVAFWCNPISGHATLYWYQQILGQGPKLLIQFQNNGVVDDSQLPKDRFSAERLKGVDSTLKIQPAKLEDSAVYLCASSSDRVTGNTIYFGEGSWLTVV.